This TCR beta chain was documented in a study of T cells in Graves' hyperthyroidism and ophthalmopathy. At least ten counts were recorded for this clonotype. The CDR3 loop spans 15 amino acids. The germline V gene encodes CDR1 DFQATT and CDR2 SNEGSKA (reference sequence). The V segment lost 5 bases and the J segment 10 bases; nucleotides outside the gene matches: 9. TCR beta CDR3 region amplification was performed from RNA transcripts. A set of HTBI primers served as the primers for a first-round RT-PCR of the TCR CDR3. A single record per CDR3 protein comes from TCRdb applying MiXCR to the multiplex PCR reads. The sample carries hundreds of thousands of distinct CDR3 sequences, 13% to 15% recorded once. The study based diagnoses on clinical symptoms, serum thyroxine and TRAb, thyroid ultrasound and orbital computed tomography.

The chain couples TRBV20-1 to TRBJ2-1; 15 positions match TRBD2. Material: blood. This clonotype was obtained from a woman aged 55-70 years with Graves' ophthalmopathy. CDR3 sequence: CSAARTSGRAQEQFF. Here the CDR3 DNA reads TGCAGTGCTGCAAGGACTAGCGGGAGGGCCCAGGAGCAGTTCTTC.